This T cell receptor (beta chain) was sequenced for a study of cytomegalovirus exposure and HLA in healthy donors. Notes on the study in general: A list of around 160 TCR beta chains associated with cytomegalovirus was given. Serostatus for CMV was the only available immune exposure information. In a later analysis, a missense DCLRE1C variant was linked to TCR beta V- and J-gene trimming.

Unmatched junction bases numbered 3, after V lost 0 bases and J lost 5 bases. Germline values: CDR1 MNHEY, CDR2 SVGAGI. The CDR3 extends over 14 amino acids. The PCR employed 60 Vbeta primers together with 13 Jbeta primers. Using immunoSEQ multiplex PCR, the repertoire was profiled, and TCRdb retains in-frame clones only, with some absent. The data contain approximately 150,000 clones, 77% of them singletons. With regard to this clone: Its target is not known.

The sequencing sample was made of PBMCs. The chain links TRBV6-5 to TRBJ2-5; 7 nucleotides align to TRBD1. The origin of this receptor is a woman between 25 and 40 years old in good health and CMV-seronegative. The CDR3 reads CASSYSQGWETQYF. The DNA for the CDR3 is TGTGCCAGCAGTTACTCACAGGGGTGGGAGACCCAGTACTTC.